Sequencing of this T cell receptor (beta chain) was carried out in a study of HIV-infected patients and healthy controls. With V trimmed by 6 bases and J by 14 bases, 9 bases remained unmatched. CDR1 and CDR2 (germline): LGHDT, YNNKEL (reference sequence). This CDR3 is 12 amino acids long. The repertoire came from unfractionated whole blood and reflected all unsorted peripheral T cells. cDNA was made from 500 ng RNA using alpha and beta constant primers. Separate chain-specific third strand synthesis with multiplexing indices produced the alpha and beta libraries. Priming off the SP2 site generated the second strand. MiXCR, applied by TCRdb to the 5' RACE reads, yields one record per CDR3 protein. Here the sample spans over 3,500 distinct CDR3 sequences, roughly 8.3% being singletons. Judged by abundance, this clonotype is medium-sized.

This receptor was obtained from an adult with HIV infection. Here the sequenced sample was blood, taken before antiretroviral therapy. The chain is built from TRBV3-1 and TRBJ2-3; the match to TRBD1 covers 9 bases. Here the CDR3 reads CASRNTGTGTYF. In DNA, the CDR3 is TGTGCCAGCAGAAACACCGGGACAGGGACGTATTTT.